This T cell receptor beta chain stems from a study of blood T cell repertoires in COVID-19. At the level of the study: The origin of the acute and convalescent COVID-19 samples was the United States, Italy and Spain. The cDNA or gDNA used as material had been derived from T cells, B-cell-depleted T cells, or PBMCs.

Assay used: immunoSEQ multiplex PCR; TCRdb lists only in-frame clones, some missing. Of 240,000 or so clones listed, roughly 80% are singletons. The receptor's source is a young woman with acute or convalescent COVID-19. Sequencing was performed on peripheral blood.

The CDR3 region has the DNA TGTGCCAGCAGTTGGGGACAGGGGGCGCATGGCTACACCTTC. Protein: CASSWGQGAHGYTF. The rearrangement links TRBV6-5 to TRBJ1-2; the match to TRBD1 covers 12 bases. Germline trimming cut 4 bases from V and 6 bases from J; bases unmatched to any gene: 3. Germline lookup yields CDR1 MNHEY and CDR2 SVGAGI. CDR3 length: 14 residues.